This TCR beta chain was retrieved from a study of blood T cells in healthy people across ages. With a J-beta primer mix and a sample-barcoded 5' primer, a second PCR ran about 6 to 11 cycles. TCRdb processed the 5' RACE reads anew with MiXCR; each CDR3 protein has one entry. In the table there are 700,000 to 900,000 distinct CDR3 sequences, roughly 25% of which are singletons. The V and J ends lost 4 bases and 3 bases, in that order; junction bases with no gene match: 6. CDR3 length: 15 residues. In germline, CDR1 is SGHTA, CDR2 FQGNSA. This sample was also put to use in a study of T cells of mothers and their children.

The sample consisted of blood. The source of this sequence is a boy aged 5-17 years in good health. V is TRBV7-2 and J is TRBJ2-1, with 7 bases aligning to TRBD2. Here the CDR3 DNA reads TGTGCCAGCAGCTCCATGGGAGGGAGCTACAATGAGCAGTTCTTC. Translated: CASSSMGGSYNEQFF.